Listed here are 26 T cell receptor beta chains from one sample, sequenced in a study of T cell repertoires in cytomegalovirus infection (dated by TCRdb to about 2019). The listed sequencing device is Illumina HiSeq 1500. TCRdb reworked the public reads: Q25 trimming with fastp, MiXCR clone assembly, productive beta chains retained. Each CDR3 protein gets just one entry, which takes the most common genes and DNA from the rows behind it. The sample includes fewer than 1,000,000 distinct CDR3 sequences, with about 33% observed a single time. Roughly 12% of the sample rests with the top ten. These receptors' targets are unknown. Reading the label with the study, this specimen's treatment or condition is: in vitro stimulation with specific CMV peptide epitopes to enrich CMV-specific T cells. Here the sequenced sample was cultured CD8+ T cells from PBMCs, taken from culture after CMV antigen stimulation. These receptor sequences come from a human donor in good health (CMV status not recorded). Some clones in this sample may be carry-over from other donors' samples.

The chain employs TRBV12-3 or TRBV12-4 and TRBJ2-1, with D perhaps TRBD2 (7 bases). The CDR3 is 14 residues long. With 7 bases removed from V and 4 bases from J, the gap between germline ends came to 14 bases. CDR3 sequence: CASNPGGQYNEQFF. Written as DNA, the CDR3 is TGTGCCAGCAACCCGGGGGGCCAGTACAATGAGCAGTTCTTC.

CDR3 nucleotide sequence: TGTGCCAGCGGACTGGGCCTTCACGATGAGCAGTTCTTC. Protein: CASGLGLHDEQFF. The rearrangement links TRBV9 to TRBJ2-1; a possible D gene is TRBD2 (5 bases). The CDR3 is 13 residues long. In germline, CDR1 is SGDLS, CDR2 YYNGEE. Trimming shortened V by 7 bases and J by 8 bases, and 16 bases separated the two germline ends.

This clonotype appeared a few times. The rearrangement joins TRBV27 to TRBJ1-1; 8 bases match TRBD1. Germline-derived CDR1 and CDR2 are MNHEY and SMNVEV (reference sequence). The CDR3 consists of 15 residues. J lost 1 base, V lost 2 bases, and 3 bases had no gene match. The CDR3 sequence: CASSLDDRGNTEAFF. In DNA form, the CDR3 reads TGTGCCAGCAGTTTAGATGACAGGGGGAACACTGAAGCTTTCTTT.

V usage is TRBV11-2 and J usage is TRBJ2-7; a possible D gene is TRBD2 (5 bases). V lost 3 bases and J lost 5, with 14 bases in between. CDR1 and CDR2 (germline): SGHAT, FQNNGV. This CDR3 has 14 residues. For the CDR3, the DNA is TGTGCCAGCAGCTTGGAGGTGACTATGGACGAGCAGTACTTC. Protein sequence: CASSLEVTMDEQYF.

The V call is TRBV19, the J call TRBJ1-2, with D uncertain. With 6 bases removed from V and 3 bases from J, the gap between germline ends came to 11 bases. Germline V gene sequence: CDR1 LNHDA, CDR2 SQIVND (reference sequence). The length of the CDR3 is 13 residues. CDR3 residues: CASRRDTDYGYTF. Written as DNA, the CDR3 is TGTGCCAGTAGGCGGGATACCGACTATGGCTACACCTTC. The variable domain in full, with the rest retrieved from reference TRBV19 and TRBJ1-2, is DGGITQSPKYLFRKEGQNVTLSCEQNLNHDAMYWYRQDPGQGLRLIYYSQIVNDFQKGDIAEGYSVSREKKESFPLTVTSAQKNPTAFYLCASRRDTDYGYTFGSGTRLTVV.

This clonotype was detected only a few times. This chain joins TRBV4-1 and TRBJ2-2, with D unclear. V was pared by 3 bases and J by 2 bases, with 4 bases between. CDR3 length: 13 residues. Germline V gene sequence: CDR1 MGHRA, CDR2 YSYEKL. The CDR3 region is CASSHLNTGELFF. The CDR3 DNA is TGCGCCAGCAGCCACCTCAACACCGGGGAGCTGTTTTTT.

This chain's CDR3 is CASSEPGSGDNNEQFF. CDR3 coding DNA: TGTGCCAGCAGTGAACCCGGGAGCGGGGACAACAATGAGCAGTTCTTC. J is TRBJ2-1 and V is TRBV9; tentatively, D is TRBD2 (7 bases). V was cut by 5 bases and J by 5 bases, with 20 bases left in between. CDR1 SGDLS and CDR2 YYNGEE come from the germline V gene. The CDR3 totals 16 residues. The variable domain in full, with the rest retrieved from reference TRBV9 and TRBJ2-1, is DSGVTQTPKHLITATGQRVTLRCSPRSGDLSVYWYQQSLDQGLQFLIQYYNGEERAKGNILERFSAQQFPDLHSELNLSSLELGDSALYFCASSEPGSGDNNEQFFGPGTRLTVL.

This clonotype was found a few times. V gene TRBV4-1 combines with J gene TRBJ1-5; D is uncertain. The CDR3 contains 18 residues. V was clipped by 0 bases and J by 0 bases, with 15 bases between them. Germline assignment: CDR1 MGHRA and CDR2 YSYEKL. In DNA, the CDR3 is TGCGCCAGCAGCCAAGATCCGTTCCCGGGCTATAGCAATCAGCCCCAGCATTTT. Amino acid sequence: CASSQDPFPGYSNQPQHF.

The table lists this clonotype with a few counts. V and J are TRBV19 and TRBJ1-1; D is perhaps TRBD1 (5 bases). The CDR3 sequence is 13 residues long. Germline V gene data show CDR1 as LNHDA and CDR2 as SQIVND (reference sequence). V lost 1 base and J lost 10, with 13 bases in between. The CDR3 region has the DNA TGTGCCAGTAGTATAGGGACAATCTCCCCAGCTTTCTTT. It specifies CASSIGTISPAFF. Using reference TRBV19 and TRBJ1-1 for the parts outside the CDR3, the full variable domain is DGGITQSPKYLFRKEGQNVTLSCEQNLNHDAMYWYRQDPGQGLRLIYYSQIVNDFQKGDIAEGYSVSREKKESFPLTVTSAQKNPTAFYLCASSIGTISPAFFGQGTRLTVV.

V gene TRBV28 combines with J gene TRBJ1-4; D unresolved. The CDR3 has 14 residues. V lost 2 bases, J lost 8 bases, and 12 bases lay in between. Germline V lookup: CDR1 MDHEN, CDR2 SYDVKM. In DNA form, the CDR3 reads TGTGCCAGCAGTTTACGGATCGTGGGGGAAAAACTGTTTTTT. Its translation: CASSLRIVGEKLFF.

This clonotype was detected many times. This chain joins TRBV7-6 and TRBJ2-1; either TRBD1 or TRBD2 may supply D (6 bases each). CDR3 size: 14 residues. Per the germline V gene, CDR1 is SGHVS and CDR2 is FNYEAQ. V was clipped by 0 bases and J by 9 bases, with 12 bases between them. CDR3 in amino acids: CASSLAPGGGEQFF. CDR3 DNA: TGTGCCAGCAGCTTAGCTCCCGGGGGCGGTGAGCAGTTCTTC. The full variable domain, completed using reference TRBV7-6 and TRBJ2-1, is GAGVSQSPRYKVTKRGQDVALRCDPISGHVSLYWYRQALGQGPEFLTYFNYEAQQDKSGLPNDRFSAERPEGSISTLTIQRTEQRDSAMYRCASSLAPGGGEQFFGPGTRLTVL.

The chain recombines TRBV7-8 with TRBJ2-2; no reliable D call. The germline V gene has CDR1 SGHVS and CDR2 FQNEAQ. The CDR3 totals 15 residues. The V gene lost 4 bases and the J gene lost 6 bases, with 15 bases spanning the gap. The DNA for the CDR3 is TGTGCCAGCAGCTCCCTAAGGGCATTGGCCGGGGAGCTGTTTTTT. This sequence encodes CASSSLRALAGELFF. The full variable domain, completed using reference TRBV7-8 and TRBJ2-2, is GAGVSQSPRYKVAKRGQDVALRCDPISGHVSLFWYQQALGQGPEFLTYFQNEAQLDKSGLPSDRFFAERPEGSVSTLKIQRTQQEDSAVYLCASSSLRALAGELFFGEGSRLTVL.

This clonotype was seen more than once but under ten times. The chain has TRBV19 and TRBJ1-1; D ambiguous. V was pared by 3 bases and J by 4 bases, with 9 bases between. Per germline, CDR1 LNHDA and CDR2 SQIVND (reference sequence). This CDR3 comprises 13 residues. The CDR3 region is CASSMVLGTEAFF. CDR3 DNA sequence: TGTGCCAGTAGTATGGTTCTTGGCACTGAAGCTTTCTTT.

The rearrangement links TRBV7-6 to TRBJ2-3; D is perhaps TRBD2 (7 bases). Germline CDR1 and CDR2: SGHVS and FNYEAQ. There are 17 residues in the CDR3. Trimming cost V 2 bases and J 3 bases, with 18 bases left between them. CDR3 residues: CASSLIVGGPGTDTQYF. CDR3 nucleotides: TGTGCCAGCAGCTTAATAGTGGGGGGGCCGGGAACAGATACGCAGTATTTT.

The rearrangement uses TRBV28 and TRBJ2-7; 9 nucleotides agree with TRBD1. With V trimmed by 6 bases and J by 6 bases, 9 bases remained unmatched. This CDR3 has 14 amino acids. Germline-derived CDR1 and CDR2 are MDHEN and SYDVKM. DNA for the CDR3: TGTGCCAGCAGCCAACCGGGACAGGGAGTCGAGCAGTACGTC. Translating it yields CASSQPGQGVEQYV.

The chain has TRBV20-1 and TRBJ1-2; tentative D call: TRBD1 (6 bases). Trimming took 5 bases from V and 3 from J, leaving 16 bases between them. CDR1 and CDR2 (germline): DFQATT, SNEGSKA (reference sequence). The CDR3 totals 14 residues. CDR3 nucleotides: TGCAGTGCTCGCCCGGGGGCGCTTCACTATGGCTACACCTTC. Translating it yields CSARPGALHYGYTF.

The chain uses TRBV6-2 or TRBV6-3 and TRBJ1-4, with D maybe TRBD1 (6 bases). This CDR3 comprises 16 residues. The V end lost 4 bases, the J end lost 5 bases, and 17 bases lay between the germline ends. Looked up from germline, CDR1 is MNHEY and CDR2 is SVGEGT. This CDR3 is CASSLPPGHQNEKLFF. CDR3 coding DNA: TGTGCCAGCAGTTTGCCTCCGGGACATCAAAATGAAAAACTGTTTTTT.

Only a few counts were recorded for this clonotype. This rearrangement joins TRBV19 to TRBJ1-5, with TRBD1 matching 9 bases. The CDR3 runs 17 residues. Per the germline V gene, CDR1 is LNHDA and CDR2 is SQIVND (reference sequence). Unmatched junction bases numbered 12, after V lost 2 bases and J lost 7 bases. The CDR3 DNA sequence: TGTGCCAGTAGTATACTTCCCGGACAGGGGTTATGGCAGCCCCAGCATTTT. The encoded protein is CASSILPGQGLWQPQHF.

This clonotype was observed a few times. The chain has TRBV23-1 and TRBJ2-3, with a tentative D call TRBD2 (6 bases). TRBV23-1 belongs to the ORF category, with a function that is uncertain. The CDR3 runs 16 residues. Between the trimmed V and J ends, which lost 0 bases and 4 bases, there was a span of 14 bases. This CDR3 reads CASSQSLQGGPDTQYF. The CDR3 bases are TGCGCCAGCAGTCAATCCCTCCAGGGAGGCCCAGATACGCAGTATTTT.

This clonotype has just one count. V usage is TRBV9 and J usage is TRBJ1-2; 7 nucleotides agree with TRBD1. V shed 0 bases, J shed 3 bases, and the junction held 8 bases outside the gene matches. CDR1 is SGDLS and CDR2 is YYNGEE in the germline V gene. The CDR3 extends over 16 amino acids. CDR3 loop: CASSVARDSAYYGYTF. DNA of the CDR3: TGTGCCAGCAGCGTAGCTAGGGACAGCGCCTACTATGGCTACACCTTC.

This clonotype has at least ten counts. This sequence joins TRBV12-3 or TRBV12-4 and TRBJ2-3, with D perhaps TRBD2 (6 bases). The CDR3 length is 15 residues. The ends were cut back, 8 bases at V and 6 bases at J, with 21 bases in the middle. This CDR3 reads CASVSDRGVGDTQYF. The CDR3 DNA is TGTGCCAGCGTGTCTGATCGCGGGGTCGGGGATACGCAGTATTTT.

This clonotype was counted a few times. V and J are TRBV9 and TRBJ2-5; a possible D gene is TRBD2 (6 bases). Trimming took off 0 bases at V and 4 bases at J, with 16 bases between the two ends. CDR3 size: 16 residues. In germline, CDR1 is SGDLS, CDR2 YYNGEE. CDR3 in amino acids: CASSVDTGEMGETQYF. The CDR3 DNA reads as TGTGCCAGCAGCGTAGATACGGGGGAAATGGGAGAGACCCAGTACTTC.

This clonotype was detected only a few times. J is TRBJ2-1 and V is TRBV20-1; the match to TRBD2 covers 9 bases. CDR3 length: 17 residues. Losses at the gene ends were 0 bases for V and 2 bases for J; bases not matched to a gene: 8. Germline lookup yields CDR1 DFQATT and CDR2 SNEGSKA (reference sequence). This CDR3 reads CSARDAGGVQPYNEQFF. For the CDR3, the DNA is TGCAGTGCTAGAGATGCGGGGGGGGTACAACCCTACAATGAGCAGTTCTTC.

This clonotype was seen ten or more times. The rearrangement joins TRBV6-5 to TRBJ1-2, with D possibly TRBD1 on 5 matching bases. This CDR3 comprises 14 residues. Between the trimmed V and J ends, which lost 0 bases and 8 bases, there was a span of 13 bases. Germline lookup yields CDR1 MNHEY and CDR2 SVGAGI. Here the CDR3 DNA reads TGTGCCAGCAGTTACTCGCCTGACAGCTACGGCTACACCTTC. Its protein product is CASSYSPDSYGYTF.

The chain uses TRBV27 and TRBJ2-1; 9 nucleotides match TRBD2. CDR3 size: 16 residues. J lost 5 bases, V lost 5 bases, and 10 bases had no gene match. Germline V gene sequence: CDR1 MNHEY, CDR2 SMNVEV (reference sequence). The CDR3 sequence is CASSLPSGGGDNEQFF. The CDR3 nucleotides read TGTGCCAGCAGTCTGCCCTCCGGCGGGGGGGACAATGAGCAGTTCTTC.

This clonotype was seen a handful of times. V and J are TRBV2 and TRBJ2-3, with 10 bases fitting TRBD2. J lost 1 base, V lost 9 bases, and 4 bases had no gene match. Germline CDR1 SNHLY, CDR2 FYNNEI. The CDR3 is 14 amino acids. DNA for the CDR3: TGTGCCAGACACGGGACTAGCGGCACAGATACGCAGTATTTT. It yields the protein CARHGTSGTDTQYF.